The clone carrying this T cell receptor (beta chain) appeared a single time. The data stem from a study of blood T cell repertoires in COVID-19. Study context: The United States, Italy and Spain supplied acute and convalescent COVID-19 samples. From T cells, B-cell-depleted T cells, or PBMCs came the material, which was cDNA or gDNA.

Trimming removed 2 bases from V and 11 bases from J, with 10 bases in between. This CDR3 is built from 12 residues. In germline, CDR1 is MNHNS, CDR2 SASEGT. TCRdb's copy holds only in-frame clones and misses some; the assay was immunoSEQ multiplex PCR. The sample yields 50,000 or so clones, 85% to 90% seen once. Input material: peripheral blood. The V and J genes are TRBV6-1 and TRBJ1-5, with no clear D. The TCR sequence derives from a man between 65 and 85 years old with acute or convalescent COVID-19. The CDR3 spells CASSELLVAQHF. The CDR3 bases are TGTGCCAGCAGTGAACTATTGGTAGCCCAGCATTTT.